The 20 T cell receptor gamma chains below come from one sample, sequenced in a study of γδ T cells in repeated Plasmodium falciparum infection. TCRdb re-processed the multiplex PCR reads via CATT. Among approximately 26,000 gamma-chain clones listed, roughly 3.1% were seen once. Bulk repertoires came from Vgamma9/Vdelta2+ or Vdelta2-negative gammadelta T cells flow-sorted from PBMC. Sequenced input: gamma-delta T cells from blood. Source of these receptors: a pool of human donors (malaria-infected and uninfected, not separated).

This clone was picked up a small number of times. This DNA's translation and the protein TCRdb lists, from a much larger clone, do not match at residue 5, likely due to a read error; the protein shown is translated from the DNA. The chain uses TRGV9 and TRGJP. Germline CDR1 and CDR2: GITISATS and ISYDGTV (reference sequence). This CDR3 is built from 17 residues. The junction had 9 bases not matched to a gene; V was cut back by 6 bases and J by 4 bases. The CDR3 nucleotides are TGTGCCTTGTGGTACCATGATCAAGAGTTGGGCAAAAAAATCAAGGTATTT. Its translation is CALWYHDQELGKKIKVF.

This clone was detected only a few times. A much more abundant neighbour one base away suggests this may be a read error. V gene TRGV3 combines with J gene TRGJ1 or TRGJ2. V lost 0 bases to trimming and J lost 11 bases; unmatched junction nucleotides: 4. Looked up from germline, CDR1 is VTNTFY and CDR2 is YDVSTARD (reference sequence). The CDR3 has 11 amino acids. The CDR3 here is CATWDRRQKLF. As DNA, the CDR3 is TGTGCCACCTGGGACAGGCGACAGAAACTCTTT.

Only a few counts were recorded for this clone. TCRdb's protein, taken from a much larger clone, differs from this DNA's translation at residue 4, likely owing to a read error; the protein displayed comes from the DNA. The chain has TRGV4 and TRGJ1 or TRGJ2. TCRdb carries no J gene annotation; the J gene was assigned here by matching the DNA with germline. The CDR3 covers 14 residues. Germline CDR1 EGSTGY, CDR2 YDSYTSSV. The CDR3 reads CATRDGRAYYKKLF. Here the CDR3 DNA reads TGTGCCACCCGGGATGGGCGAGCCTATTATAAGAAACTCTTT.

This clone was counted many times. The V and J genes are TRGV2 and TRGJ1 or TRGJ2. Germline assignment: CDR1 EGSNGY and CDR2 YDSYNSKV. V shed 7 bases, J shed 3 bases, and the junction held 9 bases outside the gene matches. This CDR3 spans 13 amino acids. The CDR3 region is CATCPMGYYKKLF. The DNA for the CDR3 is TGTGCCACCTGCCCTATGGGTTATTATAAGAAACTCTTT.

A few counts support this clone. This DNA's translation differs at residue 9 from TCRdb's protein, which comes from a much larger clone; a read error is likely, and the protein shown is translated from the DNA. The chain carries TRGV9 and TRGJP. The J gene, absent from TCRdb, was called here by matching the DNA to germline. V was clipped by 0 bases and J by 2 bases; unmatched bases: 13. Germline assignment: CDR1 GITISATS and CDR2 ISYDGTV (reference sequence). This CDR3 comprises 21 residues. The CDR3 region is CALWEVHWGTRQELGKKIKVF. DNA for the CDR3: TGTGCCTTGTGGGAGGTGCATTGGGGTACCCGGCAAGAGTTGGGCAAAAAAATCAAGGTATTT.

This clone was counted many times. The rearrangement joins TRGV4 to TRGJ1 or TRGJ2. Germline V gene data show CDR1 as EGSTGY and CDR2 as YDSYTSSV. The junction had 5 bases not matched to a gene; V was cut back by 0 bases and J by 6 bases. The CDR3 runs 13 residues. DNA for the CDR3: TGTGCCACCTGGGATGGGCGTCGTTATAAGAAACTCTTT. The encoded protein is CATWDGRRYKKLF.

This clone has at least ten counts. The CDR3 bases are TGTGCCTTGTGGGAGGTGCAAGTTTATTATAAGAAACTCTTT. The encoded protein is CALWEVQVYYKKLF. The genes are TRGV9 and TRGJ1 or TRGJ2. The CDR3 runs to 14 residues. J was trimmed by 3 bases and V by 0 bases; bases with no gene match: 5. Per the germline V gene, CDR1 is GITISATS and CDR2 is ISYDGTV (reference sequence).

The sample holds many counts of this clone. For this DNA, TCRdb reports the protein of a much larger clone, which diverges at residue 3, most likely from a read error; the protein presented here is translated directly from the DNA. The gene calls are TRGV5 and TRGJ1 or TRGJ2. No J gene was available from TCRdb, and it was assigned here by a germline match of the DNA. The CDR3 has 13 amino acids. Germline V gene lookup returns CDR1 VINAFY and CDR2 YDVSNSKD. CDR3 amino acids: CAAWEFSGYKKLF. In DNA, the CDR3 is TGTGCCGCCTGGGAGTTCTCGGGATATAAGAAACTCTTT.

Concerning this clone: This likely reflects a read error, since a far larger clone is one base away. The DNA is left out, because the CDR3 cannot be placed on it with certainty; the CDR3 is given as TCRdb lists it. No J gene was assigned, while the V gene was called as TRGV9. The CDR3 is made up of 33 amino acids, end residues included. CDR1 GITISATS and CDR2 ISYDGTV come from the germline V gene (reference sequence). The CDR3 loop reads CALWEVLLIGIRNSLAVEQHWLSQVSIGRIQHF.

This clone was counted a few times. The protein that TCRdb holds for this DNA derives from a much larger clone and differs from the translated DNA at residue 9, which likely indicates a read error; the protein shown here is translated from the DNA. This sequence joins TRGV9 and TRGJ1 or TRGJ2. The ends lost 0 bases at V and 6 bases at J; junction bases unmatched: 8. Germline lookup yields CDR1 GITISATS and CDR2 ISYDGTV (reference sequence). CDR3 size: 14 residues. CDR3 bases: TGTGCCTTGTGGGAGGTGCAGCCGTGTTATAAGAAACTCTTT. Translating it yields CALWEVQPCYKKLF.

This clone came up many times. TCRdb shows a much larger clone's protein in place of this DNA's translation, and the two differ at residue 3, likely through a read error; the protein shown is translated from the DNA. V gene TRGV4 combines with J gene TRGJ1 or TRGJ2. TCRdb gives no J gene; it was assigned here by matching the DNA to germline. Germline V gene sequence: CDR1 EGSTGY, CDR2 YDSYTSSV. The CDR3 length is 12 residues. The CDR3 nucleotides read TGTGCCGCCTGGGATGGCGGTTATAAGAAACTCTTT. It is translated as CAAWDGGYKKLF.

This clone has a handful of counts. V usage is TRGV9 and J usage is TRGJ1 or TRGJ2. TCRdb gives no J gene; it was assigned here by matching the DNA to germline. CDR1 is GITISATS and CDR2 is ISYDGTV in the germline V gene (reference sequence). This CDR3 comprises 12 residues. After removal of 1 base from V and 12 bases from J, the junction contained 9 bases not matched to a gene. This chain's CDR3 is CALWEVVKGKLF. The CDR3 nucleotides read TGTGCCTTGTGGGAGGTCGTCAAGGGGAAACTCTTT.

About this clone: A read error likely explains this, since a far larger clone differs by one base. Different DNA sequences within this sample yield the same CDR3. V and J are TRGV9 and TRGJP2. Assignment of the J gene here rests on matching the DNA to germline, because TCRdb gives none. The germline V gene has CDR1 GITISATS and CDR2 ISYDGTV (reference sequence). There are 14 residues in the CDR3. With 0 bases clipped from V and 8 bases from J, the junction kept 6 bases outside the gene matches. The CDR3 loop is CALWEVPTDWIKTF. The CDR3 DNA reads TGTGCCTTGTGGGAGGTGCCCACCGATTGGATCAAGACGTTT.

This clone has at least ten counts. This likely traces to a read error, being one base from a far larger clone. The rearrangement joins TRGV9 to TRGJ1 or TRGJ2. No J gene was available from TCRdb, and it was assigned here by a germline match of the DNA. CDR1 and CDR2 (germline): GITISATS, ISYDGTV (reference sequence). The CDR3 is 12 amino acids. CDR3 coding DNA: TGTGCCCTGTGGGAGGTTTTTCATAAGAAACTCTTT. It specifies CALWEVFHKKLF.

This clone was seen many times. TCRdb's protein for this DNA is that of a much larger clone and differs from the translation at residue 10, likely a read error; the protein shown is the DNA translation. The chain combines TRGV5 with TRGJ1 or TRGJ2. Assignment of the J gene here rests on matching the DNA to germline, because TCRdb gives none. V trimming: 0 bases; J trimming: 8 bases; junction bases outside the gene matches: 10. In germline, CDR1 is VINAFY, CDR2 YDVSNSKD. This CDR3 is built from 14 residues. The CDR3 nucleotides are TGTGCCACCTGGGACAGGAGGGCCTATGATAAGAAACTCTTT. It translates to CATWDRRAYDKKLF.

For this clone: A read error likely explains why the TCRdb protein, taken from a much larger clone, differs from this DNA's translation at residue 2; the protein shown is translated from the DNA. The chain uses TRGV9 and TRGJP. As TCRdb names no J gene, one was assigned here on the basis of a DNA match to germline. This CDR3 region has 18 residues. CDR1 and CDR2 from the germline V gene are GITISATS and ISYDGTV (reference sequence). The CDR3 region is CTLWEVRTPRLGKKIKVF. Here the CDR3 DNA reads TGTACCTTGTGGGAGGTAAGAACGCCCCGGTTGGGCAAAAAAATCAAGGTATTT.

The sample holds many counts of this clone. The protein given by TCRdb reflects a much larger clone and differs at residue 11 from this DNA's translation, likely from a read error; the protein shown is the DNA's translation. Here the V gene is TRGV2, but the J gene went uncalled. The CDR3 loop spans 13 amino acids. Germline V CDR1 and CDR2: EGSNGY, YDSYNSKV. The CDR3 spells CATWDGPGYKELF. DNA of the CDR3: TGTGCCACCTGGGACGGGCCGGGATATAAGGAACTCTTT.

Notes on this clone: A far larger clone differs by one base, so this is likely a read error. Other DNA sequences in the same sample also yield this CDR3. V and J are TRGV5 and TRGJ1 or TRGJ2. The J gene, left out of TCRdb, was set here by checking the DNA against germline. The V gene's germline CDR1 is VINAFY and CDR2 YDVSNSKD. The CDR3 has 14 residues. DNA of the CDR3: TGCGCCACCTGGGACAGTCAACGGAATTATAAGAAACTCTTT. Translated, it gives CATWDSQRNYKKLF.

There are a few counts of this clone. TCRdb shows a much larger clone's protein in place of this DNA's translation, and the two differ at residue 14, likely through a read error; the protein shown is translated from the DNA. The V and J genes are TRGV9 and TRGJP. TCRdb records no J gene; here it was assigned by comparing the DNA to germline. Germline values: CDR1 GITISATS, CDR2 ISYDGTV (reference sequence). This CDR3 region has 17 residues. CDR3 protein: CALWEVQGGLGKKSKVF. CDR3 in DNA: TGTGCCTTGTGGGAGGTGCAAGGGGGGTTGGGCAAAAAAAGCAAGGTATTT.

The chain recombines TRGV9 with TRGJP. The J gene, left out of TCRdb, was set here by checking the DNA against germline. The CDR3 sequence is 19 residues long. CDR1 and CDR2 (germline): GITISATS, ISYDGTV (reference sequence). The V and J ends lost 5 bases and 4 bases, in that order; junction bases with no gene match: 14. The CDR3 DNA reads as TGTGCCTTGTGGGGGGTCGACGCCCGACAAGAGTTGGGCAAAAAAATCAAGGTATTT. Translating it yields CALWGVDARQELGKKIKVF.